The 11 T cell receptor beta chains in this list originate from one sample, sequenced in a study of long-term antiretroviral therapy in people with HIV. The libraries were made with immunoSEQ v3.0 at survey level. The table came from immunoSEQ multiplex PCR; TCRdb's copy has only in-frame clones and leaves some out. The sample shows under 50,000 clones, 94% of them seen only once. Sequences were derived from unsorted PBMCs, sampled around 9 years after starting antiretroviral therapy. These receptors were taken from a man aged 25 to 40 with HIV.

V gene TRBV2 combines with J gene TRBJ2-2; D is perhaps TRBD2 (6 bases). Trimming shortened V by 6 bases and J by 1 base, and 18 bases separated the two germline ends. CDR3 length: 17 residues. Germline CDR1 SNHLY, CDR2 FYNNEI. The CDR3 protein is CASSDYFRELNTGELFF. In DNA, the CDR3 is TGTGCCAGCAGCGACTACTTCCGGGAGCTGAACACCGGGGAGCTGTTTTTT.

V and J are TRBV10-2 and TRBJ2-7, with TRBD1 identical over 11 bases. Germline trimming cut 8 bases from V and 2 bases from J; bases unmatched to any gene: 11. The CDR3 covers 16 residues. The germline V gene encodes CDR1 WSHSY and CDR2 SAAADI. The CDR3 reads CASGGQGANRAYEQYV. CDR3 nucleotide sequence: TGCGCCAGCGGTGGACAGGGGGCGAACCGCGCCTACGAGCAGTACGTC.

The rearrangement joins TRBV19 to TRBJ1-2; D is unclear. The ends were cut back, 1 base at V and 8 bases at J, with 5 bases in the middle. The CDR3 loop spans 11 amino acids. CDR1 and CDR2 (germline): LNHDA, SQIVND (reference sequence). CDR3 residues: CASSIGVGYTF. The CDR3 nucleotides read TGTGCCAGTAGTATAGGGGTGGGCTACACCTTC.

This clone was observed a single time. The rearrangement uses TRBV29-1 and TRBJ2-1; possibly TRBD2 for D (6 bases). The germline CDR1 and CDR2 sequences are SQVTM and ANQGSEA. The CDR3 loop spans 13 amino acids. Deletions cut 7 bases from V and 3 bases from J, with 13 bases between. In DNA form, the CDR3 reads TGCAGCGGACCTTGGGACTGCTACAATGAGCAGTTCTTC. Residues: CSGPWDCYNEQFF.

J is TRBJ2-3 and V is TRBV5-1; TRBD2 matches at 8 bases. V lost 7 bases to trimming and J lost 0 bases; unmatched junction nucleotides: 4. CDR3 length: 14 residues. Looked up from germline, CDR1 is SGHRS and CDR2 is YFSETQ. CDR3 nucleotides: TGCGCCAGCGTACGCGGGGGGAGCACAGATACGCAGTATTTT. It specifies CASVRGGSTDTQYF.

This chain joins TRBV4-1 and TRBJ1-1; 9 nucleotides line up with TRBD1. The CDR3 has 13 amino acids. V lost 0 bases to trimming and J lost 8 bases; unmatched junction nucleotides: 1. In germline, CDR1 is MGHRA, CDR2 YSYEKL. CDR3 sequence: CASSQDGTGEAFF. The CDR3 DNA sequence: TGCGCCAGCAGCCAAGATGGGACAGGGGAAGCTTTCTTT.

J is TRBJ2-7 and V is TRBV5-6, with 8 bases aligning to TRBD2. This CDR3 has 17 residues. CDR1 and CDR2 from the germline V gene are SGHDT and YYEEEE. V dropped 2 bases and J dropped 6; count of bases not matched to a gene: 16. CDR3 residues: CASSFKLAGPTGSEQYF. In DNA form, the CDR3 reads TGTGCCAGCAGCTTTAAATTAGCGGGGCCTACCGGGAGCGAGCAGTACTTC.

This rearrangement joins TRBV10-1 to TRBJ2-1; D remains unclear. Trimming left V 0 bases short and J 1 base short, with 10 bases between. CDR3 size: 16 residues. Per germline, CDR1 WNHNN and CDR2 SYGVQD (reference sequence). The DNA for the CDR3 is TGCGCCAGCAGTGAGTCTTCTCTAACTTCCTACAATGAGCAGTTCTTC. Protein sequence: CASSESSLTSYNEQFF.

The chain uses TRBV29-1 and TRBJ1-2; a weak D match, TRBD1 (5 bases). The V end was cut by 1 base, the J end by 4 bases, with 7 bases between. The length of the CDR3 is 12 residues. CDR1 and CDR2 (germline): SQVTM, ANQGSEA. This CDR3 reads CSVEGGGYGYTF. The CDR3 nucleotides are TGCAGCGTTGAAGGCGGGGGCTATGGCTACACCTTC.

Regarding this clone: The same CDR3 is also encoded by other DNA sequences in this sample. The V and J genes are TRBV10-3 and TRBJ2-7; the D gene is possibly TRBD2 (5 bases). With 6 bases removed from V and 0 bases from J, the gap between germline ends came to 12 bases. The CDR3 length is 14 residues. Germline CDR1 reads ENHRY; CDR2 reads SYGVKD. This CDR3 is CAIRESGGSYEQYV. The CDR3 DNA is TGTGCCATCAGGGAGAGCGGCGGCTCCTACGAGCAGTACGTC.

The V call is TRBV19, the J call TRBJ2-3; TRBD1 matches at 11 bases. CDR3 size: 16 residues. CDR1 is LNHDA and CDR2 is SQIVND in the germline V gene (reference sequence). V lost 4 bases, J lost 5 bases, and 8 bases stayed unmatched. This CDR3 reads CASSRVGQGERDTQYF. CDR3 nucleotides: TGTGCCAGTAGTAGAGTGGGACAGGGGGAAAGAGATACGCAGTATTTT.